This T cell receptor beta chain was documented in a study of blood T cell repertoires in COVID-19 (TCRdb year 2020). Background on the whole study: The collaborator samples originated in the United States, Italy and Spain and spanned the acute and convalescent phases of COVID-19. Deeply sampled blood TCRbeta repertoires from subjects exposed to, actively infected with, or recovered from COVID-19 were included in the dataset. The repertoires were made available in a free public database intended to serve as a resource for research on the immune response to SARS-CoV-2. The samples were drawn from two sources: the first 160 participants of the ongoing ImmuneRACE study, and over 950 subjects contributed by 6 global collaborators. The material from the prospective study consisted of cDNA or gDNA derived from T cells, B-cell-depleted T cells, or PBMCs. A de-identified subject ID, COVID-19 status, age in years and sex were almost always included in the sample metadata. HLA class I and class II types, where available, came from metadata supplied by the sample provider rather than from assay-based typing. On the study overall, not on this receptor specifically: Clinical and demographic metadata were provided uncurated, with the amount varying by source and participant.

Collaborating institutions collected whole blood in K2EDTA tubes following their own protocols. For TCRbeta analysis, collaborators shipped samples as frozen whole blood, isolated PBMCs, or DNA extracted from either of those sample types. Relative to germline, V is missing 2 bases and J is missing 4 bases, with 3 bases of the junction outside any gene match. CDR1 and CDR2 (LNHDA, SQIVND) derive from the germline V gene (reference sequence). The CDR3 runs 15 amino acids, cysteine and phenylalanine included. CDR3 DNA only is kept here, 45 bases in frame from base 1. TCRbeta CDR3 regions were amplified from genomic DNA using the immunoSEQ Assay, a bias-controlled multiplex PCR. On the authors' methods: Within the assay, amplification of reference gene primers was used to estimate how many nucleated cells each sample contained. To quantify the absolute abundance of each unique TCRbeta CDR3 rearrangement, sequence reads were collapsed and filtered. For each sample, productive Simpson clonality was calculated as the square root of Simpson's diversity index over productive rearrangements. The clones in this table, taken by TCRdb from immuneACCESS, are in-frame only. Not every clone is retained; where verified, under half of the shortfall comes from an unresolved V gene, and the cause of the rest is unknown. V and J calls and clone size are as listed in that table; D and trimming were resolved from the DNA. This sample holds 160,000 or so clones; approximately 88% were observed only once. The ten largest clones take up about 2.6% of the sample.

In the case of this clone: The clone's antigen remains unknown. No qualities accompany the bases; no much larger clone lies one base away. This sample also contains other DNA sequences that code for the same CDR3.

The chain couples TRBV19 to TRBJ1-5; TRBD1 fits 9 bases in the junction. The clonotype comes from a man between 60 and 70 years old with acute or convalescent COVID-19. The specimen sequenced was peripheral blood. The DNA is TGTGCCAGTAGTATAAGAGGGACAGGGAATCAGCCCCAGCATTTT. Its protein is CASSIRGTGNQPQHF. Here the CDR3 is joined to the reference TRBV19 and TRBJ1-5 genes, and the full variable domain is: DGGITQSPKYLFRKEGQNVTLSCEQNLNHDAMYWYRQDPGQGLRLIYYSQIVNDFQKGDIAEGYSVSREKKESFPLTVTSAQKNPTAFYLCASSIRGTGNQPQHFGDGTRLSIL.